This T cell receptor (beta chain) came from a study of T cells in Graves' hyperthyroidism and ophthalmopathy. There were TCR beta CDR3 regions amplified from RNA transcripts. RT-PCR in the first round (using the HTBI primer set) targeted the TCR CDR3. TCRdb reanalysed the multiplex PCR reads using MiXCR and keeps one entry per CDR3 protein. The sample carries about 840,000 distinct CDR3 sequences, around 39% recorded once. Study-wide findings and caveats: Among thyroid clonotypes expanded above 0.001, most also appeared in blood. A 13 V-J signature model discriminated ophthalmopathy versus stable hyperthyroidism.

The CDR3 is 11 residues long. The V gene's germline CDR1 is SQVTM and CDR2 ANQGSEA. The V and J ends lost 5 bases and 1 base respectively, with 2 bases between them. This clonotype was observed many times. Its target is not known. Over 18 months, lack of ophthalmopathy progression marked Graves' hyperthyroidism as stable. Isolation of PBMCs was performed on approximately 10 ml fresh peripheral blood. The chain employs TRBV29-1 and TRBJ2-2, with D unresolved. Sequenced material: blood. The TCR comes from a man aged 18 to 35 with Graves' hyperthyroidism. CDR3 sequence: CSVQNTGELFF. The CDR3 region has the DNA TGCAGCGTTCAGAACACCGGGGAGCTGTTTTTT.